Below, one TCR beta chain is given with its context. There are a few counts of this clonotype. Its antigen is currently not known. Base qualities are not recorded, but no much larger clone differs from it by a single base. To demonstrate the VDJtools post-analysis software, the study profiled TCR beta repertoires from the peripheral blood of approximately twelve young patients with multiple sclerosis. The patients with multiple sclerosis were children and adolescents between about 6 and 17 years of age. The library was built by means of PCR. TCRdb records Illumina HiSeq 2500 as the sequencer. Unique molecular identifiers were incorporated into TCR beta cDNA libraries to reduce PCR and sequencing biases. Per 1 to 10 million input T cells, approximately 500,000 cDNA molecules were obtained, such that each molecule approximated one T cell. The same protocol used for the earlier healthy control dataset was applied to prepare and sequence the patient libraries. Samples belonging to the same batch were prepared together, multiplexed and sequenced on a shared HiSeq lane. Per the source publication's procedure: MIGEC handled the raw barcoded reads, throwing out single-read molecular identifier groups before consensus assembly and CDR3 extraction. VDJtools was used for post-analysis of the clonotype tables, and diversity was normalized by down-sampling every dataset to the size of the smallest sample. Repertoire overlap clustering matched CDR3 amino acid but not nucleotide sequences to correct batch-related cross-sample contamination. TCRdb handled the public reads itself, with Q25 trimming in fastp and clone calling in MiXCR, and kept productive beta chains. Identical CDR3 protein sequences are pooled into one entry, listed with their most common genes and DNA. The V and J calls and clone size are TCRdb's, not the authors'. This sample is represented by fewer than 550,000 distinct CDR3 sequences; approximately 31% of them were singletons. The leading ten clones occupy approximately 5.4% of the sample.

The germline V gene specifies KGHSH as CDR1 and LQKENI as CDR2. Between the V and J ends, shortened by 3 bases and 6 bases respectively, the junction contains 17 bases. There are 15 amino acids in the CDR3, from cysteine to phenylalanine inclusive. The CDR3 DNA has 45 bases and is translated from base 1. These data come from a study of post-analysis software for immune sequencing data (dated by TCRdb to between 2014 and 2017). Study-wide context: Recorded disease courses included relapsing-remitting, secondary progressive and progressive-relapsing multiple sclerosis, with some patients lacking subtype annotation. The multiple sclerosis patient repertoires were compared with more than 10 previously published healthy control repertoires from donors aged 6 to 25 years. A subset of samples was prepared in parallel using single-end sample barcoding, then pooled and co-amplified after Illumina adapter ligation.

The research as a whole found: Strong co-clustering of samples prepared in the same batch was shown by direct clustering with F measure, prompting a batch-effect correction. About five TRBV segments, including TRBV5-6, TRBV5-1 and TRBV20-1, were significantly more frequent in patients than controls. Multiple sclerosis patients had significantly lower normalized Chao1 diversity than controls, a result that suggests substantial peripheral T-cell clonal expansion. The multiple sclerosis patient group was slightly younger than the control group.

Recombination linked TRBV18 to TRBJ1-1; the D gene cannot be resolved reliably. The TCR was taken from a girl under 18 with multiple sclerosis. The sample taken for sequencing was blood. The sequenced DNA: TGTGCCAGCTCACCTGACCGGCATGAGGGCCCTGAAGCTTTCTTT. Translated, it gives CASSPDRHEGPEAFF.